The clone carrying this T cell receptor beta chain was seen only a few times. Its antigen is unknown. One end of the junction does not line up with germline, which may come from a read error. This specimen belongs to a study of T-cell reconstitution after alpha-beta-depleted transplantation in children. The authors prepared the TCRbeta library with unique molecular identifiers. In TCRdb, the PCR reads were re-called with MiXCR into one record per CDR3 protein. The sample has around 580,000 distinct CDR3 sequences, 20% to 25% seen once. The CDR3 loop spans 11 amino acids. Germline assignment: CDR1 MDHEN and CDR2 SYDVKM. Study-wide findings and caveats: Surviving recipient T cells and intrathymic progenitors accounted for some patients' high TCRbeta diversity at day 60. Several hundred expanded graft clones reportedly gave rise to the alpha-beta T cells present about two months after transplant. Newly produced T cells mostly accounted for T-cell counts and diversity one year post-transplant.

The starting material was PBMCs, mostly from graft donor cells, obtained 360 days after TCRalphabeta/CD19-depleted stem cell transplant. This sequence originates from a boy younger than two who had a stem cell transplant for acute myeloid leukemia, so the T cells may come from the graft donor. V usage is TRBV28 and J usage is TRBJ2-5; maybe TRBD1 (6 bases). The chain's CDR3 is CASSLGAGIIF. Here the CDR3 DNA reads TGTGCCAGCAGTCTGGGGGCAGGAATCATCTTC.